This TCR beta chain was sequenced in a study of shared T cell receptors in the human thymus. The repertoire was sequenced with immunoSEQ multiplex PCR; TCRdb's copy has only in-frame clones and lacks some. The sample consists of hundreds of thousands of clones, 70% to 90% of them appearing once. These same data were also listed under a study on human thymus T cells. From that report: It was healthy Finnish infants having corrective surgery for congenital heart defects who were the donors. Resections from corrective heart surgery provided thymus tissue. Thymic and blood repertoires appeared to carry a bias in their V and J gene usage.

This receptor was taken from a boy less than two years old with a congenital heart defect. Sample: thymocytes.

The CDR3, as DNA: TGTGCCAGCAGCCCACCCCAGGGGAACTATGGCTACACCTTC. This translates into CASSPPQGNYGYTF. The rearrangement uses TRBV6-5 and TRBJ1-2; a weak D match, TRBD1 (6 bases). Per the germline V gene, CDR1 is MNHEY and CDR2 is SVGAGI. V gave up 6 bases and J gave up 2 bases, with 13 bases separating them. This CDR3 spans 14 amino acids.